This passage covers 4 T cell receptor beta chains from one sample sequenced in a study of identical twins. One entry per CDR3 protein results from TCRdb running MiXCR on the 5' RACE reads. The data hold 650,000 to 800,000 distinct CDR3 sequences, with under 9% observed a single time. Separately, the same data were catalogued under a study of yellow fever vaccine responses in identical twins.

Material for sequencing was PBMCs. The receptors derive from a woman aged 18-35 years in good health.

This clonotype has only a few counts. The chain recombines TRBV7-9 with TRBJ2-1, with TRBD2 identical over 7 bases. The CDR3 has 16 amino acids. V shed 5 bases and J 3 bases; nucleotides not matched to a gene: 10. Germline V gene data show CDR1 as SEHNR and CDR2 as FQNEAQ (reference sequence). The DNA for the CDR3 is TGTGCCAGCAGCCAGTGGCTAGCGGACATCTACAATGAGCAGTTCTTC. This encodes CASSQWLADIYNEQFF.

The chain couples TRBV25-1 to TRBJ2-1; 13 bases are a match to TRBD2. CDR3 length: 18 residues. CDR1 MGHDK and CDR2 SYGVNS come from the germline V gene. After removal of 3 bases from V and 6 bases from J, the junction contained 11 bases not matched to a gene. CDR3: CASSEVYGTSGTFNEQFF. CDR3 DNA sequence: TGTGCCAGCAGTGAGGTATACGGGACTAGCGGGACTTTCAATGAGCAGTTCTTC.

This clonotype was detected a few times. The CDR3 loop reads CATSRDLSGNTIYF. The CDR3 nucleotides are TGTGCCACCAGCAGAGATTTATCTGGAAACACCATATATTTT. The rearrangement links TRBV15 to TRBJ1-3; no reliable D call. Germline lookup yields CDR1 LNHNV and CDR2 YYDKDF (reference sequence). The CDR3 consists of 14 residues. V was trimmed by 0 bases and J by 1 base, leaving 4 bases between them. The full variable domain, with the rest looked up from reference TRBV15 and TRBJ1-3, is DAMVIQNPRYQVTQFGKPVTLSCSQTLNHNVMYWYQQKSSQAPKLLFHYYDKDFNNEADTPDNFQSRRPNTSFCFLDIRSPGLGDTAMYLCATSRDLSGNTIYFGEGSWLTVV.

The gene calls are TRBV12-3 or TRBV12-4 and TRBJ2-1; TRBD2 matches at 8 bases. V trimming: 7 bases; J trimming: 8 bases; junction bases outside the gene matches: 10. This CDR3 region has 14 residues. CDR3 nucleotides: TGTGCCAGCACCCCCCATGGGCGGGAGGATGAGCAGTTCTTC. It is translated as CASTPHGREDEQFF.